A selection of T cell receptor beta chains follows, all from one sample in a study of shared clonotypes between healthy human individuals. Some clones are missing from TCRdb's copy, which holds only in-frame ones; the method was immunoSEQ multiplex PCR. The sample yields some 2,100,000 clones, approximately 96% seen once. Sequenced input: naive CD4+ T cells sorted from blood. These receptor sequences come from a man aged 18 to 35 in good health. Each CDR3 is given with its conserved first and last residue. The D gene is left open where the match is weak. Not all rows give a size; the values are once, few, many and, for expanded clones, a class.

NA	TRBJ2-7	TRBD1	TRBV5-6	15	CASSIWTGEGYEQYF	TGTGCCAGCAGCATCTGGACAGGGGAAGGCTACGAGCAGTACTTC
NA	TRBJ2-1	TRBD2	TRBV9	16	CASSTSGTSKYNEQFF	TGTGCCAGCAGCACATCCGGGACTAGTAAATACAATGAGCAGTTCTTC
once	TRBJ2-7	TRBD1	TRBV18	14	CASSHGQGGYEQYF	TGTGCCAGCTCCCACGGACAGGGTGGGTACGAGCAGTACTTC
NA	TRBJ1-4	NA	TRBV11-2	17	CASSLAVFARTNEKLFF	TGTGCCAGCAGCTTAGCGGTATTTGCTAGGACTAATGAAAAACTGTTTTTT
NA	TRBJ1-4	NA	TRBV7-2	15	CASSARTIRGEKLFF	TGTGCCAGCAGCGCCCGGACCATACGGGGTGAAAAACTGTTTTTT
NA	TRBJ2-7	NA	TRBV10-3	14	CAISAGTPTYEQYF	TGTGCCATCAGTGCCGGGACACCAACCTACGAGCAGTACTTC
NA	TRBJ1-2	NA	TRBV18	14	CASSRADSTSGYTF	TGTGCCAGCTCACGCGCGGACAGCACCAGCGGCTACACCTTC
NA	TRBJ1-1	TRBD1	TRBV19	14	CASSGGTANTEAFF	TGTGCCAGTAGTGGAGGGACAGCGAACACTGAAGCTTTCTTT
NA	TRBJ2-5	NA	TRBV21-1	17	CASSKPLLGPTEETQYF	TGTGCCAGCAGCAAACCCCTACTGGGGCCAACCGAAGAGACCCAGTACTTC
NA	TRBJ2-7	NA	TRBV6-5	13	CASSPGQFYEQYF	TGTGCCAGCAGCCCCGGACAGTTCTACGAGCAGTACTTC
NA	TRBJ2-5	TRBD1	TRBV7-9	18	CASSLRALGQGSGETQYF	TGTGCCAGCAGCTTGAGGGCTCTGGGACAGGGGAGCGGAGAGACCCAGTACTTC
NA	TRBJ2-3	NA	TRBV5-4	15	CASSLGLPLSDTQYF	TGTGCCAGCAGCCTGGGACTTCCCCTTTCAGATACGCAGTATTTT
once	TRBJ2-5	NA	TRBV10-3	15	CAISGGGGFQETQYF	TGTGCCATCAGTGGAGGGGGAGGGTTTCAAGAGACCCAGTACTTC
NA	TRBJ2-5	TRBD2	TRBV6-4	15	CASSALAGAQETQYF	TGTGCCAGCAGTGCCCTAGCGGGGGCCCAAGAGACCCAGTACTTC
NA	TRBJ2-1	NA	TRBV2	15	CASSEYGQEYNEQFF	TGTGCCAGCAGTGAATACGGGCAGGAGTACAATGAGCAGTTCTTC
NA	TRBJ1-2	TRBD1	TRBV4-3	13	CASSQGQGAGYTF	TGCGCCAGCAGCCAAGGGCAGGGGGCAGGCTACACCTTC
NA	TRBJ1-1	NA	TRBV4-1	13	CASSQEGGAEAFF	TGCGCCAGCAGCCAAGAAGGAGGGGCTGAAGCTTTCTTT
NA	TRBJ2-7	NA	TRBV1	16	CTSSQDSPGVTYEQYF	TGCACCAGCAGCCAAGATTCCCCAGGTGTAACCTACGAGCAGTACTTC
NA	TRBJ1-1	NA	TRBV5-1	12	CASSNHGGAAFF	TGCGCCAGCAGCAACCACGGGGGCGCCGCTTTCTTT
NA	TRBJ2-7	TRBD2	TRBV19	14	CASSLGLGDYEQYF	TGTGCCAGTAGTCTTGGACTAGGCGACTACGAGCAGTACTTC
NA	TRBJ1-1	NA	TRBV30	13	CAWSGRGKEGAFF	TGTGCCTGGAGTGGACGGGGGAAAGAAGGAGCTTTCTTT
NA	TRBJ2-7	NA	TRBV5-4	14	CASSPRQGVYEQYF	TGTGCCAGCAGCCCGCGGCAAGGCGTTTACGAGCAGTACTTC
NA	TRBJ1-4	TRBD1	TRBV6-1	14	CASSPGQGNEKLFF	TGTGCCAGCTCCCCTGGACAGGGGAATGAAAAACTGTTTTTT
NA	TRBJ1-6	NA	TRBV7-2	15	CASSLGREPSSPLHF	TGTGCCAGCAGCTTAGGGAGGGAACCCAGTTCACCCCTCCACTTT
NA	TRBJ2-7	TRBD1	TRBV10-3	15	CAISESPGGLYEQYF	TGTGCCATCAGTGAGTCCCCAGGGGGCTTGTACGAGCAGTACTTC
once	TRBJ1-6	NA	TRBV6-1	15	CASLIRLSDNSPLHF	TGTGCCAGTCTAATCCGCCTATCAGATAATTCACCCCTCCACTTT
NA	TRBJ2-1	TRBD2	TRBV5-4	15	CASSPGTSGYNEQFF	TGTGCCAGCAGCCCAGGGACTAGCGGGTACAATGAGCAGTTCTTC
NA	TRBJ2-7	TRBD2	TRBV5-4	18	CASSSEGDPSGASYEQYF	TGTGCCAGCAGCTCGGAGGGAGACCCTAGCGGGGCCTCCTACGAGCAGTACTTC
NA	TRBJ2-7	TRBD2	TRBV5-1	13	CASSKGRDYEQYF	TGCGCCAGCAGTAAAGGGAGGGACTACGAGCAGTACTTC
NA	TRBJ1-1	NA	TRBV27	15	CASLPGRGMNTEAFF	TGTGCCAGCCTCCCAGGTCGGGGAATGAACACTGAAGCTTTCTTT
NA	TRBJ1-6	TRBD1	TRBV7-9	17	CASSLALSQGANSPLHF	TGTGCCAGCAGCTTAGCGTTGAGCCAGGGGGCAAACTCACCCCTCCACTTT
NA	TRBJ2-1	NA	TRBV5-1	15	CASSSEGVSYNEQFF	TGCGCCAGCAGCTCGGAGGGCGTCTCCTACAATGAGCAGTTCTTC
NA	TRBJ1-2	TRBD1	TRBV4-3	16	CASSQDRDSFWGGYTF	TGCGCCAGCAGCCAAGATCGGGACAGTTTTTGGGGTGGCTACACCTTC
NA	TRBJ2-2	NA	TRBV7-2	14	CASSLAQGPGELFF	TGTGCCAGCAGCTTAGCGCAGGGACCGGGGGAGCTGTTTTTT
NA	TRBJ1-3	NA	TRBV6-5	13	CASRPTVGNTIYF	TGTGCCAGCAGACCGACAGTGGGAAACACCATATATTTT
NA	TRBJ2-2	NA	TRBV5-1	16	CASSWMGARDTGELFF	TGCGCCAGCAGCTGGATGGGGGCGCGGGACACCGGGGAGCTGTTTTTT
NA	TRBJ2-2	TRBD2	TRBV10-3	19	CAISESSLAGGPNTGELFF	TGTGCCATCAGTGAGTCGTCCCTAGCGGGAGGGCCCAACACCGGGGAGCTGTTTTTT
NA	TRBJ1-1	NA	TRBV18	13	CASSPRQPSEAFF	TGTGCCAGCTCACCGAGGCAGCCCTCTGAAGCTTTCTTT
NA	TRBJ2-5	TRBD1	TRBV2	14	CASSTQGAGETQYF	TGTGCCAGCAGTACACAGGGGGCAGGGGAGACCCAGTACTTC
NA	TRBJ2-1	NA	TRBV5-4	15	CASSLDGGSYNEQFF	TGTGCCAGCAGCTTGGACGGGGGATCCTACAATGAGCAGTTCTTC
NA	TRBJ1-1	NA	TRBV19	13	CASSISRQTEAFF	TGTGCCAGTAGTATAAGCAGACAAACTGAAGCTTTCTTT
NA	TRBJ2-1	NA	TRBV11-3	16	CASSLGVPSSYNEQFF	TGTGCCAGCAGCTTAGGAGTCCCGAGCTCCTACAATGAGCAGTTCTTC
few	TRBJ1-1	TRBD1	TRBV5-1	15	CASSLVGQGNTEAFF	TGCGCCAGCAGCTTGGTGGGACAGGGGAACACTGAAGCTTTCTTT
NA	TRBJ2-3	NA	TRBV29-1	13	CSVERGNTDTQYF	TGCAGCGTGGAGAGGGGTAACACAGATACGCAGTATTTT
NA	TRBJ2-3	TRBD2	TRBV27	16	CASSRLAGGATDTQYF	TGTGCCAGCAGTCGATTAGCGGGAGGGGCCACAGATACGCAGTATTTT
NA	TRBJ2-5	NA	TRBV2	13	CASRPPSKETQYF	TGTGCCAGCAGACCGCCTAGTAAAGAGACCCAGTACTTC
NA	TRBJ2-2	TRBD2	TRBV7-9	17	CASSRKGLAGGTGELFF	TGTGCCAGCAGCCGTAAGGGACTAGCGGGAGGCACCGGGGAGCTGTTTTTT
NA	TRBJ2-2	NA	TRBV6-4	15	CASSVAASNTGELFF	TGTGCCAGCAGTGTAGCAGCCTCGAACACCGGGGAGCTGTTTTTT
NA	TRBJ1-2	NA	TRBV6-1	15	CASSDGQQKNYGYTF	TGTGCCAGCAGTGATGGACAGCAGAAAAACTATGGCTACACCTTC
NA	TRBJ1-1	NA	TRBV7-2	15	CASSKTRGGPPEAFF	TGTGCCAGCAGTAAAACAAGGGGGGGGCCCCCTGAAGCTTTCTTT
few	TRBJ1-6	NA	TRBV9	15	CASSDAGGKASPLHF	TGTGCCAGCAGCGACGCTGGTGGTAAGGCTTCACCCCTCCACTTT
NA	TRBJ1-2	NA	TRBV2	12	CASSEIAYSGTF	TGTGCCAGCAGTGAAATCGCCTATTCGGGGACCTTC
NA	TRBJ2-2	TRBD2	TRBV30	14	CAFRLAGGTGELFF	TGTGCCTTCCGACTAGCGGGAGGAACCGGGGAGCTGTTTTTT